The sequence of this TCR beta chain was determined in a study of shared clonotypes between healthy human individuals. This CDR3 has 16 residues. Germline CDR1 reads PRHDT; CDR2 reads FYEKMQ (reference sequence). V shed 0 bases and J shed 6 bases, with 18 bases lying between them. Generated by immunoSEQ multiplex PCR, the TCRdb table keeps only in-frame clones and is missing some. The sample has around 750,000 clones, around 67% seen once; the top ten hold about 1.7%. Caucasian adults living in Nashville, Tennessee, provided all samples. The sample comprised memory CD4+ T cells sorted from blood. The subset: CD45RA-negative fraction. The V call is TRBV13, the J call TRBJ2-7; D could derive from TRBD1 or TRBD2 (6 bases each). This receptor was obtained from a woman in her twenties or thirties in good health. Written as DNA, the CDR3 is TGTGCCAGCAGCTTAGGAGCGCGGAGGGGGGTTACCGAGCAGTACTTC. Translating gives CASSLGARRGVTEQYF. Full variable domain (missing parts from reference TRBV13 and TRBJ2-7): AAGVIQSPRHLIKEKRETATLKCYPIPRHDTVYWYQQGPGQDPQFLISFYEKMQSDKGSIPDRFSAQQFSDYHSELNMSSLELGDSALYFCASSLGARRGVTEQYFGPGTRLTVT.